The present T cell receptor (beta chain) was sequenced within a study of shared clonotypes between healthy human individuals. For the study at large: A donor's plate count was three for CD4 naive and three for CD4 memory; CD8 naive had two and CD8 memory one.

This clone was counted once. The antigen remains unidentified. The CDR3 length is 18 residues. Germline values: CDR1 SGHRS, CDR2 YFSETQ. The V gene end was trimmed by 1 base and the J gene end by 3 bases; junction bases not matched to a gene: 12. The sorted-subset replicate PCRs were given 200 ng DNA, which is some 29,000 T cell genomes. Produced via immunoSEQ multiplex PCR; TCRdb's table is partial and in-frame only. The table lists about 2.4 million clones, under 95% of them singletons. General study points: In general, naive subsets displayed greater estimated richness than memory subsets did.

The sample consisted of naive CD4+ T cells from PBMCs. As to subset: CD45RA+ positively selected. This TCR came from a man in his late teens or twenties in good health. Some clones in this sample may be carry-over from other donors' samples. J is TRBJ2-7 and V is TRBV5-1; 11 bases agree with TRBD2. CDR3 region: CASSLPLSGRDFFYEQYF. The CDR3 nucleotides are TGCGCCAGCAGCTTGCCCCTTAGCGGGAGGGATTTTTTCTACGAGCAGTACTTC.